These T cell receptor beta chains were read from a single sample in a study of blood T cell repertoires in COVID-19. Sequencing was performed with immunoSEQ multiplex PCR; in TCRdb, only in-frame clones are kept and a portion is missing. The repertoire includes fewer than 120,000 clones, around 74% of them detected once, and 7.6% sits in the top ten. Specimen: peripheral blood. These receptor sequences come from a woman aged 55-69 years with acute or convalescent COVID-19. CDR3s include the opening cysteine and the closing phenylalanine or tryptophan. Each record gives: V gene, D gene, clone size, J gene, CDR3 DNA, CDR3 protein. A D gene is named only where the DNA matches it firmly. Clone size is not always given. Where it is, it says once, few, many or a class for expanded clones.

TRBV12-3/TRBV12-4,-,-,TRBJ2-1,TGTGCCAGCAGATCTAGAATTGAGCAGTTCTTC,CASRSRIEQFF
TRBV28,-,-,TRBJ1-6,TGTGCCAGCAGTTTTTGGGAACAGGTGATTAATTCACCCCTCCACTTT,CASSFWEQVINSPLHF
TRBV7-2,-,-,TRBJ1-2,TGTGCCAGCAGCTTAGGGAGTCACAGGCTGAACTATGGCTACACCTTC,CASSLGSHRLNYGYTF
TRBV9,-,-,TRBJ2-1,TGTGCCAGCAGCGTAGGCCAGGGGGGCAATGAGCAGTTCTTC,CASSVGQGGNEQFF
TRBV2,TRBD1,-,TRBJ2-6,TGTGCCAGCAGTAGGAGGACAGGGGGGGCCAACGTCCTGACTTTC,CASSRRTGGANVLTF
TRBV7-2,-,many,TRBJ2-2,TGTGCCAGCAGCCTCTACCAGAACACCGGGGAGCTGTTTTTT,CASSLYQNTGELFF
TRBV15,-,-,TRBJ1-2,TGTGCCACCAGCAGGGACAGCTATGGCTACACCTTC,CATSRDSYGYTF
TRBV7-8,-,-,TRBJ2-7,TGTGCCAGCAGCTTAGGGAGGTTGAGAAGCTCCTACGAGCAGTACTTC,CASSLGRLRSSYEQYF
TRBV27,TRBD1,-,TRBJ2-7,TGTGCCAGCGGTCCAGGGGGAAGGGCGTACGAGCAGTACTTC,CASGPGGRAYEQYF
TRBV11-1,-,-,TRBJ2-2,TGTGCCAGCAGGTCAGGGGTAAACACCGGGGAGCTGTTTTTT,CASRSGVNTGELFF
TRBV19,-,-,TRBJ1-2,TGTGCCAGTACCCAGGCCTGGGGAGCGGACTATGGCTACACCTTC,CASTQAWGADYGYTF
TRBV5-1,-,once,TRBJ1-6,TGCGCCAGCACGGACAGCGTAAATTCACCCCTCCACTTT,CASTDSVNSPLHF
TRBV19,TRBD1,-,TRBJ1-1,TGTGCCAGTAGTCAGAGGGACAGCCCGAACACTGAAGCTTTCTTT,CASSQRDSPNTEAFF
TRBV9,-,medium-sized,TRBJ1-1,TGTGCCAGCAGAGGGGTGAGCACTGAAGCTTTCTTT,CASRGVSTEAFF
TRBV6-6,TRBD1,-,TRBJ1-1,TGTGCCAGCAGTCTGTCCATAGGGGGCGGATTGTACACTGAAGCTTTCTTT,CASSLSIGGGLYTEAFF
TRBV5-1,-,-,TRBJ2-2,TGCGCCAGCAGCTTCCAGGGATCGAACACCGGGGAGCTGTTTTTT,CASSFQGSNTGELFF
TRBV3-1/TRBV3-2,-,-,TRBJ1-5,TGTGCCAGCAGCCAAGCGCGGCAAAATCAGCCCCAGCATTTT,CASSQARQNQPQHF
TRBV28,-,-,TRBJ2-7,TGTGCCAGCAGATCTTCGACCAGGGGCGAGCAGTACTTC,CASRSSTRGEQYF